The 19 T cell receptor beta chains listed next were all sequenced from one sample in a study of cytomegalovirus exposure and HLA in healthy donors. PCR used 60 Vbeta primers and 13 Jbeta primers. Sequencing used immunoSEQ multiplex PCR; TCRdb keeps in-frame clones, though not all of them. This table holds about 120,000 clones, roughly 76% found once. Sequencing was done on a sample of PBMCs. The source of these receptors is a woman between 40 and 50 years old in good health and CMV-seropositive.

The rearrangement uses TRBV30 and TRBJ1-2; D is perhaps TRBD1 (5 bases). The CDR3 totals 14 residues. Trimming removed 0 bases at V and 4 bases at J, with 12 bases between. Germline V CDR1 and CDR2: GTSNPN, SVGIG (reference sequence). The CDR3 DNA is TGTGCCTGGAGTGTAGAAGGGGCCAGCTATGGCTACACCTTC. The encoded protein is CAWSVEGASYGYTF.

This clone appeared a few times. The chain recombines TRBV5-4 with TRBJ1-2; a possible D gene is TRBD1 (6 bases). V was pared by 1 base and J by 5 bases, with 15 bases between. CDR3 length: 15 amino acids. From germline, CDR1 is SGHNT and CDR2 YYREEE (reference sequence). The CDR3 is CASSLSYPGEYGYTF. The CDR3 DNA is TGTGCCAGCAGCTTGTCTTATCCAGGGGAGTATGGCTACACCTTC.

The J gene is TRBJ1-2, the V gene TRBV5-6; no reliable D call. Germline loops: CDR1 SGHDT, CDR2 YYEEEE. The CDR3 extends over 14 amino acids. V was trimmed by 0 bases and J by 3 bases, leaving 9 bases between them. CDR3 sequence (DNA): TGTGCCAGCAGCTTGGCGGTCTCACACTATGGCTACACCTTC. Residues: CASSLAVSHYGYTF.

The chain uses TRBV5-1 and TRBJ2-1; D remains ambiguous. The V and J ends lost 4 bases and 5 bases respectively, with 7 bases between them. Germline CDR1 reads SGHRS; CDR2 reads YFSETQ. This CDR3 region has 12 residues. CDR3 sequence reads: CASSPQNNEQFF. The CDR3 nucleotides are TGCGCCAGCAGCCCTCAGAACAATGAGCAGTTCTTC.

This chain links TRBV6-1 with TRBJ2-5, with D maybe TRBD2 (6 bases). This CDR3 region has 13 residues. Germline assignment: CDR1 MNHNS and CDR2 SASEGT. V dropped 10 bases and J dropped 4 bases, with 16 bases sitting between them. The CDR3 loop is CATQWAGTETQYF. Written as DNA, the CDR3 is TGTGCCACCCAGTGGGCGGGGACAGAGACCCAGTACTTC.

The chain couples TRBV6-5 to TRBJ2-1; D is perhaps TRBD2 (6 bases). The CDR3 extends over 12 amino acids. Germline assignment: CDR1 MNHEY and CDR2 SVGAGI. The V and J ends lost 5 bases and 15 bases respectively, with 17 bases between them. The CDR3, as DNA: TGTGCCAGCAGTGAAAGGACCGGGACTCTGTTCTTC. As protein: CASSERTGTLFF.

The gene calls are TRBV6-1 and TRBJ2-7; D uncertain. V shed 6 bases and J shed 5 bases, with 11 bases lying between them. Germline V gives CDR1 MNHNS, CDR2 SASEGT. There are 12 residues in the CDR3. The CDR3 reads CASRTPWDEQYF. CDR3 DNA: TGTGCCAGCAGGACACCTTGGGACGAGCAGTACTTC.

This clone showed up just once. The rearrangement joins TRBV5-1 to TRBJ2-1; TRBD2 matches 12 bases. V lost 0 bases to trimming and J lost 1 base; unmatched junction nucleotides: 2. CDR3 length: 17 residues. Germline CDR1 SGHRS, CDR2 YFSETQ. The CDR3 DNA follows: TGCGCCAGCAGCTTGGATACTAGCGGGGGGTCCTACAATGAGCAGTTCTTC. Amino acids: CASSLDTSGGSYNEQFF.

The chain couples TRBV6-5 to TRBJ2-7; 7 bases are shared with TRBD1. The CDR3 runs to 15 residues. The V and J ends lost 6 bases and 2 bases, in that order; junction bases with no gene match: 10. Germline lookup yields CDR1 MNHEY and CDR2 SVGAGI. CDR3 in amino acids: CASSGHRGSTYEQYF. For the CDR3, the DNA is TGTGCCAGCAGCGGTCACAGGGGAAGCACCTACGAGCAGTACTTC.

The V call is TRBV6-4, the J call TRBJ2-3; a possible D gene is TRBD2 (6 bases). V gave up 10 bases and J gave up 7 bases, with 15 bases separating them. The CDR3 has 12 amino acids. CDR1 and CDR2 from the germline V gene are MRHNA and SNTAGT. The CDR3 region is CATSTSTNTQYF. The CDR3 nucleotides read TGTGCCACCTCGACTAGTACAAATACGCAGTATTTT.

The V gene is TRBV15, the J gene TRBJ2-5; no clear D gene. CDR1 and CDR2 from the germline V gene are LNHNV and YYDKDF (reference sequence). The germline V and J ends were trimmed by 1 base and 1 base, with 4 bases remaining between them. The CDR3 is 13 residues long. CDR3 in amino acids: CATSRGLQETQYF. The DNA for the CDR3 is TGTGCCACCAGCAGAGGGCTCCAAGAGACCCAGTACTTC.

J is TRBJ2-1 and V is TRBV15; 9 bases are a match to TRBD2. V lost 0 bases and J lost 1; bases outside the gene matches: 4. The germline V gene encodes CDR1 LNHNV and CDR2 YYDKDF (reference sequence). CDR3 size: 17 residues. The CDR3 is CATSREGLARSYNEQFF. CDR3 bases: TGTGCCACCAGCAGAGAGGGACTAGCACGATCCTACAATGAGCAGTTCTTC.

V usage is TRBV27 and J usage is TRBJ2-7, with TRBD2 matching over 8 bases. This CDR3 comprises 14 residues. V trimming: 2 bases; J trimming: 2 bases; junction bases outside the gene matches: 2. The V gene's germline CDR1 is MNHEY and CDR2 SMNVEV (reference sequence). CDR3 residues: CASSLVSGTYEQYF. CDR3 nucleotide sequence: TGTGCCAGCAGTTTAGTTAGCGGGACCTACGAGCAGTACTTC.

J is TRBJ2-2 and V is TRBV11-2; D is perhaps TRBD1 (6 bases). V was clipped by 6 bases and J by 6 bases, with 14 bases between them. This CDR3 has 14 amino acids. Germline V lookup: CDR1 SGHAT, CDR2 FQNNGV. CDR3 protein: CASRGGGPSGELFF. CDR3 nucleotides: TGTGCCAGCAGGGGTGGGGGCCCCTCCGGGGAGCTGTTTTTT.

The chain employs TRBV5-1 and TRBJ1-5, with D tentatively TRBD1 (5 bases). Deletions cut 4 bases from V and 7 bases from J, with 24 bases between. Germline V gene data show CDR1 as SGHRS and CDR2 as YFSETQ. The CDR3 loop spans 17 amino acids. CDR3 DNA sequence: TGCGCCAGCAGCCTCGGTAGGGGCAGGGAGGGAAAACAGCCCCAGCATTTT. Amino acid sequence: CASSLGRGREGKQPQHF. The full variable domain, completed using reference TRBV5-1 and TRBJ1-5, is KAGVTQTPRYLIKTRGQQVTLSCSPISGHRSVSWYQQTPGQGLQFLFEYFSETQRNKGNFPGRFSGRQFSNSRSEMNVSTLELGDSALYLCASSLGRGREGKQPQHFGDGTRLSIL.

The CDR3 region is CASSVESSATDTQYF. The CDR3 bases are TGTGCCAGCAGTGTTGAGAGTAGCGCCACGGATACGCAGTATTTT. This chain joins TRBV6-1 and TRBJ2-3; TRBD2 is a possible D gene (5 bases). The CDR3 spans 15 residues. V gave up 4 bases and J gave up 6 bases, with 17 bases separating them. Germline lookup yields CDR1 MNHNS and CDR2 SASEGT.

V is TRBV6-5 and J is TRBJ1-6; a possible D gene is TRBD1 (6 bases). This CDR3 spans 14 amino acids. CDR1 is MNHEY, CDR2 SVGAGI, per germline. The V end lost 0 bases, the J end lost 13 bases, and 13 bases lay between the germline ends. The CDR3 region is CASSYSGQNQPLHF. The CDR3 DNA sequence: TGTGCCAGCAGTTACTCAGGACAGAATCAGCCCCTCCACTTT.

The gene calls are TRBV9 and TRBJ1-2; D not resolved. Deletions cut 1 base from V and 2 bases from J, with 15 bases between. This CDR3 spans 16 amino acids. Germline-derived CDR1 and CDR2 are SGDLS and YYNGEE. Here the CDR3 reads CASSVSSGRLNYGYTF. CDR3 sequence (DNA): TGTGCCAGCAGCGTATCTTCGGGGAGACTCAACTATGGCTACACCTTC.

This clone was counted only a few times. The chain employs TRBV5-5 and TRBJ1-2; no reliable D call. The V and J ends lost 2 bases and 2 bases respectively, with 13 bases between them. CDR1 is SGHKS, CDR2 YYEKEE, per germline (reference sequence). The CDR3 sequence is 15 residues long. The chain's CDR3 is CASSFVFNLNYGYTF. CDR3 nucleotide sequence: TGTGCCAGCAGCTTTGTATTTAACCTAAACTATGGCTACACCTTC.